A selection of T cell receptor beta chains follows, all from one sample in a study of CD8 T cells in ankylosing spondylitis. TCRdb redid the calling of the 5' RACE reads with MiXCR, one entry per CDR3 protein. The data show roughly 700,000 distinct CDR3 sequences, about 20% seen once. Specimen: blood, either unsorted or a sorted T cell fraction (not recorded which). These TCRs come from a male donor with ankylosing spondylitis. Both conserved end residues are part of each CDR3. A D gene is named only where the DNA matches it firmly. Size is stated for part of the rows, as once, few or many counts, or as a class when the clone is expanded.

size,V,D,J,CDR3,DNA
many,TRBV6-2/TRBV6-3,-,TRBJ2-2,CATSFSDTGELFF,TGTGCCACCTCCTTCTCGGACACCGGGGAGCTGTTTTTT
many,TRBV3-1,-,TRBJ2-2,CASSQGGELFF,TGTGCCAGCAGCCAGGGAGGGGAGCTGTTTTTT
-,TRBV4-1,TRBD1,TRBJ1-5,CASSQGQGWVQPQHF,TGCGCCAGCAGCCAGGGACAGGGGTGGGTCCAGCCCCAGCATTTT
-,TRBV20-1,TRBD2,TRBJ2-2,CSARTSQVGELFF,TGCAGTGCTAGGACTAGCCAGGTCGGGGAGCTGTTTTTT
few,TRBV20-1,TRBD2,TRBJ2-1,CSASLLSPSGGVYNEQFF,TGCAGTGCTAGCCTCCTGAGCCCCAGCGGGGGGGTCTACAATGAGCAGTTCTTC
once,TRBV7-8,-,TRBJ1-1,CASSFPPGGAFF,TGTGCCAGCAGCTTCCCCCCGGGGGGTGCTTTCTTT
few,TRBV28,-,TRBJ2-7,CASRPSPRGYEQYF,TGTGCCAGCAGACCTAGCCCCAGAGGCTACGAGCAGTACTTC
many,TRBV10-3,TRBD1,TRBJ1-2,CAISPTGKAGYTF,TGTGCCATCAGCCCGACAGGGAAGGCTGGCTACACCTTC
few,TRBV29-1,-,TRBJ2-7,CSVVYGDYEQYF,TGCAGCGTTGTGTACGGGGACTACGAGCAGTACTTC
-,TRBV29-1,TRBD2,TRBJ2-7,CSATSGTSYEQYF,TGCAGCGCAACTAGCGGGACCTCCTACGAGCAGTACTTC
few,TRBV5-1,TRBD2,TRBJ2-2,CASSYRGLAGDGNTGELFF,TGCGCCAGCAGCTACAGGGGTCTAGCGGGAGACGGGAACACCGGGGAGCTGTTTTTT
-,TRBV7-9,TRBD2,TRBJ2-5,CASSKGGLAWETQYF,TGTGCCAGCAGCAAAGGGGGACTAGCTTGGGAGACCCAGTACTTC
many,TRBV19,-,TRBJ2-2,CASSPRFGTGELFF,TGTGCCAGTAGTCCTCGATTCGGCACCGGGGAGCTGTTTTTT
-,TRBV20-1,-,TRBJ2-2,CSASHRLANTGELFF,TGCAGTGCTTCACACCGGCTAGCGAACACCGGGGAGCTGTTTTTT
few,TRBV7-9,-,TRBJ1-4,CASSLRTAEKLFF,TGTGCCAGCAGCTTACGGACAGCCGAAAAACTGTTTTTT
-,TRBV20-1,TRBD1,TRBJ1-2,CSAAGTGAYGYTF,TGCAGTGCTGCCGGGACAGGGGCTTATGGCTACACCTTC
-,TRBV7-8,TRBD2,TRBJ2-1,CASSLAFRIAGAYNEQFF,TGTGCCAGCAGCTTAGCGTTTCGGATAGCGGGAGCTTACAATGAGCAGTTCTTC
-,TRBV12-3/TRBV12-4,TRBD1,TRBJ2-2,CASSRDRAGPTGELFF,TGTGCCAGCAGTAGGGACAGGGCCGGCCCCACCGGGGAGCTGTTTTTT
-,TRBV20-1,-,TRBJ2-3,CSAPGGGPVADTQYF,TGCAGTGCCCCGGGTGGGGGGCCCGTAGCAGATACGCAGTATTTT
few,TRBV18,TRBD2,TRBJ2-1,CASSPRTSGGGNEQFF,TGTGCCAGCTCCCCTCGGACTAGCGGGGGGGGCAATGAGCAGTTCTTC
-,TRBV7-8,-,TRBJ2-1,CASILAPSGNTYNEQFF,TGTGCCAGCATCCTCGCCCCCAGCGGCAACACCTACAATGAGCAGTTCTTC
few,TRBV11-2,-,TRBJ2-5,CASSRGTGLGQETQYF,TGTGCCAGCAGCCGCGGAACGGGATTGGGCCAAGAGACCCAGTACTTC
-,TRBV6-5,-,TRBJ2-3,CASSYSSTDPTDTQYF,TGTGCCAGCAGTTACTCATCGACGGACCCCACAGATACGCAGTATTTT
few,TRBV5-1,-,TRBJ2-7,CASARSGDYEQYF,TGCGCCAGCGCCAGGTCGGGGGACTACGAGCAGTACTTC
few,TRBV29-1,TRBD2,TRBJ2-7,CSVEIAGVTSYEQYF,TGCAGCGTTGAGATAGCGGGGGTCACCTCCTACGAGCAGTACTTC
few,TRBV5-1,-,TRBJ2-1,CASSLRARGLSSYNEQFF,TGCGCCAGCAGCTTGAGGGCCAGAGGGCTTAGCTCCTACAATGAGCAGTTCTTC
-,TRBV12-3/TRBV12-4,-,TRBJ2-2,CASKKPGHDGTGELFF,TGTGCCAGCAAAAAACCGGGACATGACGGCACCGGGGAGCTGTTTTTT
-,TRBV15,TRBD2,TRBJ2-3,CATSAGTSGRSLTDTQYF,TGTGCCACCAGCGCGGGGACTAGCGGGCGTTCCCTCACAGATACGCAGTATTTT
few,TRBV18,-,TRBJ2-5,CASSARGAPQQETQYF,TGTGCCAGCTCGGCTCGGGGGGCCCCGCAACAAGAGACCCAGTACTTC
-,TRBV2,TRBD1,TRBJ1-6,CASSRLTGDNSPLHF,TGTGCCAGCAGTCGACTGACAGGGGATAATTCACCCCTCCACTTT
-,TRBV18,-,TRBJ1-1,CASSPEAQGNTEAFF,TGTGCCAGCTCACCAGAGGCCCAGGGTAACACTGAAGCTTTCTTT
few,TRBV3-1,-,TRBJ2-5,CASSQGGEEETQYF,TGTGCCAGCAGCCAAGGAGGGGAGGAAGAGACCCAGTACTTC
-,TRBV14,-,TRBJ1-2,CASSLRPSYGYTF,TGTGCCAGCAGCCTGAGGCCCAGTTATGGCTACACCTTC
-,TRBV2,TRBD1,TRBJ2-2,CASIPTGGGELFF,TGTGCCAGCATTCCGACAGGGGGTGGGGAGCTGTTTTTT
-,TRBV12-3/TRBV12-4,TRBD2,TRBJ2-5,CASSPGTSGGISSETQYF,TGTGCCAGCAGTCCTGGGACTAGCGGGGGGATCTCCTCGGAGACCCAGTACTTC
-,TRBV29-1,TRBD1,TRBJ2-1,CSVKTGSYNEQFF,TGCAGCGTTAAGACAGGGTCCTACAATGAGCAGTTCTTC
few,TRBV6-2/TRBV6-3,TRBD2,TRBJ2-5,CASRGAGAETQYF,TGTGCCAGCAGGGGAGCGGGAGCTGAGACCCAGTACTTC
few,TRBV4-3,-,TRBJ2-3,CASSQDYIADTQYF,TGCGCCAGCAGCCAAGATTATATCGCAGATACGCAGTATTTT
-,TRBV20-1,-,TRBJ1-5,CSARSPNQPQHF,TGCAGTGCTAGGAGTCCCAATCAGCCCCAGCATTTT
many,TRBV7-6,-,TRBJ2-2,CASSPTRLSPTGELFF,TGTGCCAGCAGCCCAACCCGACTATCCCCCACCGGGGAGCTGTTTTTT
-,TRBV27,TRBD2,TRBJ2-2,CASSSRGTSGFGELFF,TGTGCCAGCAGTTCACGAGGGACTAGCGGGTTCGGGGAGCTGTTTTTT
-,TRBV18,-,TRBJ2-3,CASSRQKGTDTQYF,TGTGCCAGCTCACGGCAGAAGGGCACAGATACGCAGTATTTT
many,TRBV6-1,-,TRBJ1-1,CASSSFQGWREAFF,TGTGCCAGCAGTAGCTTCCAGGGTTGGCGAGAAGCTTTCTTT
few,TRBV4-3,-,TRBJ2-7,CASSQDKGRSYEQYF,TGCGCCAGCAGCCAAGATAAGGGCCGCTCCTACGAGCAGTACTTC
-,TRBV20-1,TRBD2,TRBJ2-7,CSAREASGYEQYF,TGCAGTGCTAGAGAGGCTAGCGGGTACGAGCAGTACTTC
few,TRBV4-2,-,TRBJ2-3,CASSQEAAGSSTDTQYF,TGTGCCAGCAGCCAAGAGGCGGCGGGGTCTAGCACAGATACGCAGTATTTT